Following are 27 T cell receptor beta chains from one sample sequenced in a study of Tregs in tolerant kidney transplant recipients. This table comes from immunoSEQ multiplex PCR, and its TCRdb copy is limited to in-frame clones, with some not included. This sample has approximately 8,700 clones, with about 44% found just once. Their antigen targets remain unknown. Material: CD4+ T cells from blood cultured with allogeneic cells. These receptors were obtained from a human donor in good health.

The chain combines TRBV5-5 with TRBJ2-7; no firm D call. The V and J ends lost 0 bases and 6 bases respectively, with 13 bases between them. Germline V gene sequence: CDR1 SGHKS, CDR2 YYEKEE (reference sequence). This CDR3 is 14 amino acids long. The CDR3 sequence: CASSLVVRVGEQYF. CDR3 in DNA: TGTGCCAGCAGCTTGGTAGTTAGGGTAGGCGAGCAGTACTTC.

V gene TRBV23-1 combines with J gene TRBJ1-3, with TRBD1 matching over 7 bases. TRBV23-1 belongs to the ORF category, with a function that is uncertain. The ends lost 2 bases at V and 4 bases at J; junction bases unmatched: 26. CDR3 length: 22 residues. The CDR3 nucleotides read TGCGCCAGCAGTCAAACTGACTCGAAGCGACCCGGGACAGAAGTTATCGGAAACACCATATATTTT. The encoded protein is CASSQTDSKRPGTEVIGNTIYF.

By share of the sample, this clone is medium-sized (0.01 to 0.1%). The chain has TRBV7-2 and TRBJ1-5; TRBD1 matches 9 bases. CDR3 length: 15 amino acids. The ends lost 0 bases at V and 9 bases at J; junction bases unmatched: 6. Looked up from germline, CDR1 is SGHTA and CDR2 is FQGNSA. The CDR3 nucleotides are TGTGCCAGCAGCTTAGCACCGGGACAGGGCTTGCCCCAGCATTTT. This gives the protein CASSLAPGQGLPQHF.

V usage is TRBV7-9 and J usage is TRBJ1-3; no reliable D call. CDR3 length: 15 amino acids. V dropped 5 bases and J dropped 4 bases, with 15 bases sitting between them. Germline values: CDR1 SEHNR, CDR2 FQNEAQ (reference sequence). The CDR3 nucleotides are TGTGCCAGCAGCCCGAGACTGACACGCGGAAACACCATATATTTT. It encodes CASSPRLTRGNTIYF.

This clone was seen ten or more times. CDR3 bases: TGTGCCAGCAACAGAGGACAGGGAAGCTCCTACGAGCAGTACTTC. The encoded protein is CASNRGQGSSYEQYF. The V gene is TRBV5-4, the J gene TRBJ2-7; TRBD1 matches 8 bases. In germline, CDR1 is SGHNT, CDR2 YYREEE (reference sequence). The CDR3 is made up of 15 amino acids. With 6 bases clipped from V and 0 bases from J, the junction kept 8 bases outside the gene matches.

The rearrangement uses TRBV7-2 and TRBJ1-6, with 9 bases that match TRBD1. The V gene's germline CDR1 is SGHTA and CDR2 FQGNSA. The junction had 6 bases not matched to a gene; V was cut back by 2 bases and J by 7 bases. This CDR3 is 16 amino acids long. CDR3 sequence (DNA): TGTGCCAGCAGCTTACGCTTGACAGGGGGAAATTCACCCCTCCACTTT. Its protein is CASSLRLTGGNSPLHF.

This clone is categorized as medium-sized. The CDR3, as DNA: TGTGCCAGCAGTGACCAATGGAGCTATGGCTACACCTTC. Its translation is CASSDQWSYGYTF. The genes are TRBV6-1 and TRBJ1-2; D gene uncertain. The CDR3 has 13 amino acids. Germline CDR1 MNHNS, CDR2 SASEGT. Trimming shortened V by 3 bases and J by 4 bases, and 9 bases separated the two germline ends.

This chain joins TRBV7-2 and TRBJ2-3, with TRBD2 matching over 8 bases. The germline V gene encodes CDR1 SGHTA and CDR2 FQGNSA. Unmatched junction bases numbered 10, after V lost 5 bases and J lost 3 bases. CDR3 size: 16 residues. The CDR3 region is CASSLGAGGLTDTQYF. CDR3 in DNA: TGTGCCAGCAGCCTAGGGGCGGGGGGTCTAACAGATACGCAGTATTTT.

Here the CDR3 DNA reads TGCGCCAGCAGCCAACGGACAGGGATGAATGAGCAGTTCTTC. Protein product: CASSQRTGMNEQFF. V and J are TRBV4-1 and TRBJ2-1; 8 bases are a match to TRBD1. The germline gives CDR1 MGHRA, CDR2 YSYEKL. The ends lost 2 bases at V and 7 bases at J; junction bases unmatched: 4. CDR3 length: 14 residues.

In this sample, this clone turned up a few times. The chain is built from TRBV4-2 and TRBJ2-7, with a tentative D call TRBD1 (6 bases). With 5 bases removed from V and 5 bases from J, the gap between germline ends came to 16 bases. The CDR3 length is 14 residues. Germline CDR1 reads LGHNA; CDR2 reads YNFKEQ. CDR3 region: CASSSLLTGNEQYF. CDR3 sequence (DNA): TGTGCCAGCAGCTCACTGCTTACAGGGAACGAGCAGTACTTC.

This clone was seen more than once but under ten times. J is TRBJ1-3 and V is TRBV11-3; D is ambiguous. Trimming removed 2 bases from V and 0 bases from J, with 5 bases in between. The length of the CDR3 is 14 residues. The germline gives CDR1 SGHNT, CDR2 YENEEA. This chain's CDR3 is CASSLTASGNTIYF. CDR3 coding DNA: TGTGCCAGCAGCTTAACAGCCTCTGGAAACACCATATATTTT.

This clone appeared a single time. The V gene is TRBV2, the J gene TRBJ2-3; maybe TRBD2 (6 bases). The germline V gene has CDR1 SNHLY and CDR2 FYNNEI. The V end lost 6 bases, the J end lost 2 bases, and 12 bases lay between the germline ends. The CDR3 covers 14 residues. CDR3 sequence (DNA): TGTGCCAGCAGACCTCTAGCGAACACAGATACGCAGTATTTT. It encodes CASRPLANTDTQYF.

The chain combines TRBV6-6 with TRBJ2-7; the D is unclear. V lost 0 bases, J lost 2 bases, and 11 bases lay in between. The CDR3 spans 15 residues. CDR1 is MNHNY and CDR2 is SVGAGI in the germline V gene (reference sequence). CDR3: CASSYSRSVTYEQYF. The CDR3 DNA follows: TGTGCCAGCAGTTACTCAAGGTCAGTGACCTACGAGCAGTACTTC.

This clone has a handful of counts. V gene TRBV6-5 combines with J gene TRBJ1-6, with a weak D call TRBD1 (5 bases). CDR1 is MNHEY and CDR2 is SVGAGI in the germline V gene. V shed 4 bases and J shed 9 bases, with 10 bases lying between them. The CDR3 is 13 amino acids. The CDR3 nucleotides read TGTGCCAGCAGTTCCAAGGGGTCTTCACCCCTCCACTTT. Translating it yields CASSSKGSSPLHF.

The chain employs TRBV5-4 and TRBJ1-2; D unresolved. The germline V gene encodes CDR1 SGHNT and CDR2 YYREEE (reference sequence). There are 13 residues in the CDR3. V dropped 0 bases and J dropped 2 bases, with 5 bases sitting between them. CDR3: CASSLVENYGYTF. The DNA of the CDR3 is TGTGCCAGCAGCTTGGTTGAGAACTATGGCTACACCTTC. Using reference TRBV5-4 and TRBJ1-2 for the parts outside the CDR3, the full variable domain is ETGVTQSPTHLIKTRGQQVTLRCSSQSGHNTVSWYQQALGQGPQFIFQYYREEENGRGNFPPRFSGLQFPNYSSELNVNALELDDSALYLCASSLVENYGYTFGSGTRLTVV.

V is TRBV18 and J is TRBJ1-3; D is ambiguous. CDR1 and CDR2 (germline): KGHSH, LQKENI. Trimming cost V 2 bases and J 2 bases, with 16 bases left between them. The CDR3 length is 17 residues. In DNA form, the CDR3 reads TGTGCCAGCTCACCAGTCACGGTGGGATCGCCTGGAAACACCATATATTTT. Its translation is CASSPVTVGSPGNTIYF.

This clone came up a few times. The rearrangement links TRBV2 to TRBJ2-5; D possibly matches TRBD1 or TRBD2 (5 bases each). V was cut by 6 bases and J by 5 bases, with 13 bases left in between. Per germline, CDR1 SNHLY and CDR2 FYNNEI. The CDR3 runs 13 residues. The CDR3 nucleotides are TGTGCCAGCAGAAGGGGACCTCAGGAGACCCAGTACTTC. This encodes CASRRGPQETQYF. Supplemented by reference TRBV2 and TRBJ2-5, the full variable domain reads EPEVTQTPSHQVTQMGQEVILRCVPISNHLYFYWYRQILGQKVEFLVSFYNNEISEKSEIFDDQFSVERPDGSNFTLKIRSTKLEDSAMYFCASRRGPQETQYFGPGTRLLVL.

This clone is deemed medium-sized. V gene TRBV5-1 combines with J gene TRBJ1-5; D not certain. This CDR3 comprises 14 residues. The V and J ends lost 0 bases and 4 bases respectively, with 8 bases between them. The germline V gene has CDR1 SGHRS and CDR2 YFSETQ. The CDR3 bases are TGCGCCAGCAGCTTGGAGGGTGGGAATCAGCCCCAGCATTTT. Protein: CASSLEGGNQPQHF. Variable domain in full (rest from reference TRBV5-1 and TRBJ1-5): KAGVTQTPRYLIKTRGQQVTLSCSPISGHRSVSWYQQTPGQGLQFLFEYFSETQRNKGNFPGRFSGRQFSNSRSEMNVSTLELGDSALYLCASSLEGGNQPQHFGDGTRLSIL.

In this sample, this clone turned up a few times. V and J are TRBV11-1 and TRBJ2-5; perhaps TRBD2 as D (6 bases). Trimming pared 3 bases from V and 2 bases from J, leaving 7 bases between. There are 13 residues in the CDR3. Looked up from germline, CDR1 is SGHAT and CDR2 is FQDESV (reference sequence). CDR3 bases: TGTGCCAGCAGCTTGGACTATCAAGAGACCCAGTACTTC. As protein: CASSLDYQETQYF.

This chain uses TRBV7-3 with TRBJ2-1; D remains ambiguous. The CDR3 has 13 residues. Germline V gene sequence: CDR1 SGHTA, CDR2 FQGTGA. Trimming left V 2 bases short and J 1 base short, with 3 bases between. The CDR3 protein is CASSLSSYNEQFF. CDR3 nucleotide sequence: TGTGCCAGCAGCTTATCATCCTACAATGAGCAGTTCTTC.

This chain connects TRBV2 to TRBJ1-2; 7 bases align to TRBD1. CDR3 length: 14 residues. V trimming: 5 bases; J trimming: 7 bases; junction bases outside the gene matches: 10. CDR1 and CDR2 (germline): SNHLY, FYNNEI. CDR3 loop: CASSSQGDGAGYTF. CDR3 nucleotides: TGTGCCAGCAGTTCCCAGGGGGACGGAGCTGGCTACACCTTC.

The chain uses TRBV6-1 and TRBJ1-6; a possible D gene is TRBD1 (5 bases). Germline V gives CDR1 MNHNS, CDR2 SASEGT. CDR3 length equals 13 residues. The ends were cut back, 5 bases at V and 9 bases at J, with 11 bases in the middle. DNA for the CDR3: TGTGCCAGCAGTTCCAAGGGGTCTTCACCCCTCCACTTT. Translation gives CASSSKGSSPLHF.

This clone rates as medium-sized (0.01 to 0.1%). The chain links TRBV30 to TRBJ1-2; unclear D gene. CDR1 and CDR2 from the germline V gene are GTSNPN and SVGIG (reference sequence). The ends were cut back, 5 bases at V and 5 bases at J, with 15 bases in the middle. The CDR3 runs 13 residues. The CDR3 loop reads CAWASGRRYGYTF. DNA for the CDR3: TGTGCCTGGGCAAGCGGCAGGCGTTATGGCTACACCTTC.

By proportion, this clone is medium-sized (0.01 to 0.1%). The chain employs TRBV5-1 and TRBJ2-5; D is uncertain. The CDR3 is made up of 13 amino acids. V was pared by 0 bases and J by 3 bases, with 6 bases between. Germline values: CDR1 SGHRS, CDR2 YFSETQ. CDR3 nucleotide sequence: TGCGCCAGCAGCTTGGGTCGCGAAGAGACCCAGTACTTC. Translated: CASSLGREETQYF.

The chain carries TRBV4-3 and TRBJ2-7; D gene uncertain. Trimming stripped 1 base from V and 2 bases from J, with 21 bases between. Per the germline V gene, CDR1 is LGHNA and CDR2 is YSLEER. The CDR3 runs to 18 residues. The CDR3 loop is CASSQGRVKRARPYEQYF. CDR3 DNA sequence: TGCGCCAGCAGCCAAGGTCGGGTGAAGCGAGCGCGTCCCTACGAGCAGTACTTC.

CDR3 sequence reads: CASRTGGAGANVLTF. Here the CDR3 DNA reads TGTGCCAGCAGGACAGGGGGCGCTGGGGCCAACGTCCTGACTTTC. The gene calls are TRBV2 and TRBJ2-6; TRBD1 matches 10 bases. The ends lost 6 bases at V and 2 bases at J; junction bases unmatched: 1. Germline V gene sequence: CDR1 SNHLY, CDR2 FYNNEI. CDR3 length: 15 residues.

This clone showed up just a few times. V is TRBV6-5 and J is TRBJ2-7; D is undetermined. Trimming pared 3 bases from V and 4 bases from J, leaving 19 bases between. The germline V gene encodes CDR1 MNHEY and CDR2 SVGAGI. The CDR3 has 16 amino acids. In DNA form, the CDR3 reads TGTGCCAGCAGTTATTACGGCACTGCTAGAGCGTACGAGCAGTACTTC. This sequence encodes CASSYYGTARAYEQYF.